This T cell receptor beta chain was identified in a study of human T cells and chemical hapten exposure. Across the whole study: Patch tests of 0.01% DPC on the upper back were read at 6 days. Alopecia universalis, totalis or areata was present in patients who were mostly female.

What the library attached to individual cDNA molecules were unique molecular identifiers. TCRdb called the RACE reads again in MiXCR, with one record for every CDR3 protein. The sample has 70,000 or so distinct CDR3 sequences, approximately 12% seen once. The table lists this clonotype with a few counts. CDR3 length equals 15 residues. Germline loops: CDR1 SGHTA, CDR2 FQGNSA. V was pared by 3 bases and J by 8 bases, with 7 bases of the junction left unmatched. Stated time point: patch test 3, about 24 weeks after DPC sensitization. The sample's treatment: therapeutic diphenylcyclopropenone sensitization with weekly scalp DPC. Ahead of applying each patch test, blood was sampled.

The material sequenced was whole blood, taken in connection with sensitization to the hapten diphenylcyclopropenone (DPC). The chain employs TRBV7-2 and TRBJ2-1; 10 bases fit TRBD2. This clonotype originated in a woman between 50 and 59 years old with alopecia areata. Some clones in this sample may be carry-over from other donors' samples. CDR3 protein: CASSFESGGAYEQFF. The CDR3 bases are TGTGCCAGCAGCTTCGAGAGCGGGGGGGCATATGAGCAGTTCTTC.